This T cell receptor (beta chain) was recorded in a study of blood T cell repertoires in COVID-19. Whole-study context: From the United States, Italy and Spain came samples of acute and convalescent COVID-19. From T cells, B-cell-depleted T cells, or PBMCs came the material, which was cDNA or gDNA.

Trimming cost V 3 bases and J 8 bases; bases outside gene matches: 8. CDR1 is SQVTM, CDR2 ANQGSEA, per germline. The CDR3 is made up of 14 amino acids. Authors' processing steps: Estimates of nucleated cell counts were drawn from the amplification of reference gene primers. The repertoire was sequenced with immunoSEQ multiplex PCR; TCRdb's copy has only in-frame clones and lacks some. Clone size and the V and J calls come from that table; the DNA yielded D and trimming. Of 200,000 or so clones listed, approximately 90% were seen once; the top ten hold over 1.5%. This TCR came from a man aged 65-85 years with acute or convalescent COVID-19. Sequencing was carried out using peripheral blood. This chain joins TRBV29-1 and TRBJ1-4; 8 nucleotides line up with TRBD1. CDR3 in DNA: TGCAGCGTTGATTCAGGGGGCGCAGGGGAAAAACTGTTTTTT. Translation gives CSVDSGGAGEKLFF.